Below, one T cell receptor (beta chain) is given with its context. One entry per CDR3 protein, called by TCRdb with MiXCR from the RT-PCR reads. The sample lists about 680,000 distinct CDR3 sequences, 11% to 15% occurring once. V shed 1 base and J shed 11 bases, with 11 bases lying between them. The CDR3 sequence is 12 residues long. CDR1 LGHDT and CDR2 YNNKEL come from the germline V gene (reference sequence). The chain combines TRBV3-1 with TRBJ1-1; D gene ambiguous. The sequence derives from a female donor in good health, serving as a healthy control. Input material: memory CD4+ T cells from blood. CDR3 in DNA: TGTGCCAGCAGCCAAGCCCCACTTGGGGCTTTCTTT. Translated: CASSQAPLGAFF.